Shown below are 32 T cell receptor beta chains from a single sample sequenced in a study of T-cell reconstitution after alpha-beta-depleted transplantation in children. TCRbeta library preparation incorporated unique molecular identifiers. TCRdb re-derived calls from the PCR reads in MiXCR, one entry per CDR3 protein. The sample holds roughly 100,000 distinct CDR3 sequences, approximately 9.2% seen once. The sequencing here drew on PBMCs from the stem cell graft donor, taken from the stem cell graft. These receptor sequences come from a human donor who donated a stem cell graft to a child with congenital amegakaryocytic thrombocytopenia.

The sample holds many counts of this clonotype. The chain has TRBV6-2 or TRBV6-3 and TRBJ2-7; 10 bases are shared with TRBD2. The CDR3 contains 15 residues. The germline V gene has CDR1 MNHEY and CDR2 SVGEGT. V shed 4 bases, J shed 3 bases, and the junction held 6 bases outside the gene matches. The CDR3 spells CASSFLAGVRYEQYF. The DNA of the CDR3 is TGTGCCAGCAGTTTTCTAGCGGGAGTACGCTACGAGCAGTACTTC.

This clonotype was observed at least ten times. V gene TRBV5-6 combines with J gene TRBJ2-2; 8 nucleotides line up with TRBD1. The length of the CDR3 is 17 residues. Trimming cost V 1 base and J 1 base; bases outside gene matches: 6. Germline CDR1 SGHDT, CDR2 YYEEEE. Here the CDR3 reads CASSLWGQDLNTGELFF. CDR3 in DNA: TGTGCCAGCAGCTTGTGGGGACAGGACCTGAACACCGGGGAGCTGTTTTTT.

There are a few counts of this clonotype. This rearrangement joins TRBV29-1 to TRBJ2-1; D may match TRBD1 or TRBD2 (5 bases each). With 3 bases removed from V and 3 bases from J, the gap between germline ends came to 9 bases. The germline V gene encodes CDR1 SQVTM and CDR2 ANQGSEA. The CDR3 loop spans 13 amino acids. The CDR3 bases are TGCAGCGTTGATGGGGGTGGCTACAATGAGCAGTTCTTC. It is translated as CSVDGGGYNEQFF.

This clonotype was detected ten times or more. The J gene is TRBJ1-2, the V gene TRBV20-1; D unclear. The CDR3 runs 14 residues. The germline V and J ends were trimmed by 1 base and 1 base, with 10 bases remaining between them. Germline values: CDR1 DFQATT, CDR2 SNEGSKA (reference sequence). The CDR3 region is CSARVPGLNYGYTF. The DNA of the CDR3 is TGCAGTGCTAGAGTCCCAGGACTTAACTATGGCTACACCTTC.

This clonotype was detected ten times or more. The chain combines TRBV6-1 with TRBJ2-7; no firm D call. This CDR3 is 14 amino acids long. Trimming removed 5 bases from V and 1 base from J, with 12 bases in between. The germline V gene has CDR1 MNHNS and CDR2 SASEGT. The CDR3 DNA reads TGTGCCAGCAGTCCGCCAGCGCTTTCCTACGAGCAGTACTTC. This codes for CASSPPALSYEQYF.

This clonotype was found many times. The chain has TRBV5-1 and TRBJ2-6; D gene uncertain. The CDR3 extends over 15 amino acids. From germline, CDR1 is SGHRS and CDR2 YFSETQ. V was trimmed by 0 bases and J by 0 bases, leaving 4 bases between them. The CDR3 DNA reads TGCGCCAGCAGCTTGGGTGCCTCTGGGGCCAACGTCCTGACTTTC. Translating gives CASSLGASGANVLTF.

A remark on this clonotype: The conserved phenylalanine or tryptophan normally closing the CDR3 is absent here, so this likely arose from a read error. The J gene is TRBJ2-3, the V gene TRBV6-2 or TRBV6-3, with D perhaps TRBD2 (6 bases). The CDR3 totals 16 residues. Germline V gene lookup returns CDR1 MNHEY and CDR2 SVGEGT. V was trimmed by 4 bases and J by 3 bases, leaving 17 bases between them. CDR3 sequence: CASSSAGRRTTDTQYL. The CDR3 DNA follows: TGTGCCAGCAGTTCCGCGGGACGGAGGACTACAGATACGCAGTATTTG.

This clonotype was counted ten times or more. The chain recombines TRBV7-2 with TRBJ2-3; 9 bases are a match to TRBD2. There are 14 residues in the CDR3. CDR1 SGHTA and CDR2 FQGNSA come from the germline V gene. Trimming at V came to 3 bases and at J to 8 bases, leaving 6 bases not matched to a gene. The CDR3 nucleotides read TGTGCCAGCAGCTTGGGTAGCGGGAGTGGTACGCAGTATTTT. Residues: CASSLGSGSGTQYF.

In this sample, this clonotype turned up many times. The DNA for the CDR3 is TGTGCCAGCGGGATCGTCCCAAGTACCAACGAGCAGTACTTC. Its translation: CASGIVPSTNEQYF. This chain uses TRBV5-8 with TRBJ2-7; no clear D. Per the germline V gene, CDR1 is SGHTS and CDR2 is YDEGEE. This CDR3 contains 14 residues. Trimming took 7 bases from V and 5 from J, leaving 19 bases between them.

This clonotype was found a few times. This chain connects TRBV19 to TRBJ1-1; D not certain. Deletions cut 3 bases from V and 0 bases from J, with 5 bases between. Germline V CDR1 and CDR2: LNHDA, SQIVND (reference sequence). This CDR3 is 13 amino acids long. The CDR3: CASSIMLNTEAFF. The CDR3 bases are TGTGCCAGTAGTATTATGCTGAACACTGAAGCTTTCTTT.

The table lists this clonotype with many counts. The chain employs TRBV20-1 and TRBJ1-2, with a weak D call TRBD1 (5 bases). The length of the CDR3 is 14 residues. V lost 5 bases, J lost 1 base, and 14 bases lay in between. CDR1 and CDR2 (germline): DFQATT, SNEGSKA (reference sequence). The CDR3 DNA reads TGCAGTGCTGAACCGGGACTGGGTAACTATGGCTACACCTTC. Its protein product is CSAEPGLGNYGYTF.

This clonotype was detected many times. The gene calls are TRBV20-1 and TRBJ2-1, with a weak D call TRBD2 (6 bases). The CDR3 length is 13 residues. Germline V gene lookup returns CDR1 DFQATT and CDR2 SNEGSKA (reference sequence). Trimming removed 3 bases from V and 10 bases from J, with 16 bases in between. For the CDR3, the DNA is TGCAGTGCTAGTTCACGGGAGATTCGAGAGCAGTTCTTC. Translating gives CSASSREIREQFF.

This clonotype was seen ten or more times. The chain recombines TRBV12-3 or TRBV12-4 with TRBJ2-1, with 8 bases that match TRBD2. The CDR3 contains 15 residues. The V gene end was trimmed by 2 bases and the J gene end by 4 bases; junction bases not matched to a gene: 4. CDR3 bases: TGTGCCAGCAGTTTAACAACTAGCGGATACAATGAGCAGTTCTTC. This sequence encodes CASSLTTSGYNEQFF.

This clonotype was seen many times. J is TRBJ2-2 and V is TRBV6-1; D perhaps matches TRBD2 (5 bases). V lost 4 bases to trimming and J lost 3 bases, with 18 bases between them. The CDR3 contains 17 residues. Germline V gene sequence: CDR1 MNHNS, CDR2 SASEGT. The CDR3 DNA reads TGTGCCAGCAGTGCGCCTTACATGACGAGGGACACCGGGGAGCTGTTTTTT. Translation: CASSAPYMTRDTGELFF.

This clonotype was counted ten times or more. V is TRBV3-1 and J is TRBJ2-7; 9 bases match TRBD1. Per the germline V gene, CDR1 is LGHDT and CDR2 is YNNKEL (reference sequence). This CDR3 is built from 14 residues. V was pared by 1 base and J by 3 bases, with 1 base of the junction left unmatched. CDR3 sequence: CASSQAGQGYEQYF. CDR3 coding DNA: TGTGCCAGCAGCCAAGCGGGACAGGGCTACGAGCAGTACTTC.

The V gene is TRBV29-1, the J gene TRBJ2-3, with unresolved D. The CDR3 is made up of 14 amino acids. V lost 2 bases, J lost 4 bases, and 13 bases lay in between. The germline gives CDR1 SQVTM, CDR2 ANQGSEA. The CDR3 spells CSVEKKAASDTQYF. CDR3 nucleotide sequence: TGCAGCGTTGAAAAAAAGGCAGCCTCAGATACGCAGTATTTT.

This clonotype came up many times. The J gene is TRBJ1-1, the V gene TRBV7-9; no reliable D call. CDR1 is SEHNR, CDR2 FQNEAQ, per germline (reference sequence). This CDR3 is built from 15 residues. Trimming removed 1 base at V and 5 bases at J, with 14 bases between. CDR3 in amino acids: CASSLESGYGTEAFF. The CDR3 DNA sequence: TGTGCCAGCAGCTTAGAATCGGGGTACGGGACTGAAGCTTTCTTT.

The table lists this clonotype with many counts. V and J are TRBV18 and TRBJ1-5; 7 bases align to TRBD1. The CDR3 is 13 amino acids. Trimming took 8 bases from V and 4 from J; bases not matched to a gene: 5. Germline values: CDR1 KGHSH, CDR2 LQKENI. Written as DNA, the CDR3 is TGTGCCAGCGCGGGACAGCTAAATCAGCCCCAGCATTTT. Amino acids: CASAGQLNQPQHF. The whole variable domain, remainder taken from reference TRBV18 and TRBJ1-5, is NAGVMQNPRHLVRRRGQEARLRCSPMKGHSHVYWYRQLPEEGLKFMVYLQKENIIDESGMPKERFSAEFPKEGPSILRIQQVVRGDSAAYFCASAGQLNQPQHFGDGTRLSIL.

This clonotype occurred many times. Germline is not matched at one junction end, which may reflect a read error. V gene TRBV28 combines with J gene TRBJ2-1, with 7 bases identical to TRBD1. Germline assignment: CDR1 MDHEN and CDR2 SYDVKM. CDR3 size: 16 residues. The chain's CDR3 is CTSKGDRDGSYNEQFF. CDR3 nucleotide sequence: TGTACCAGCAAGGGCGACAGGGATGGTTCCTACAATGAGCAGTTCTTC.

This clonotype was counted many times. The chain couples TRBV4-1 to TRBJ2-1; TRBD1 matches 9 bases. CDR1 is MGHRA, CDR2 YSYEKL, per germline. V dropped 3 bases and J dropped 7; count of bases not matched to a gene: 7. The CDR3 is 15 residues long. The CDR3 loop reads CASSHPGQGRNEQFF. The CDR3 region has the DNA TGCGCCAGCAGCCATCCGGGACAGGGTAGGAATGAGCAGTTCTTC.

In this sample, this clonotype turned up many times. The V gene is TRBV12-3 or TRBV12-4, the J gene TRBJ2-5; D might be TRBD2 (5 bases). This CDR3 is built from 14 residues. Trimming stripped 2 bases from V and 4 bases from J, with 11 bases between. The CDR3 DNA follows: TGTGCCAGCAGTTTAAGCGGTCCGGTAGAGACCCAGTACTTC. Its protein is CASSLSGPVETQYF.

This clonotype was picked up many times. The chain employs TRBV5-5 and TRBJ2-5, with TRBD1 matching over 7 bases. CDR1 and CDR2 (germline): SGHKS, YYEKEE (reference sequence). The CDR3 runs to 15 residues. After removal of 4 bases from V and 5 bases from J, the junction contained 11 bases not matched to a gene. CDR3: CASSPQTGSRETQYF. CDR3 DNA sequence: TGTGCCAGCAGCCCGCAGACAGGGTCCAGGGAGACCCAGTACTTC.

This clonotype was counted ten times or more. The rearrangement uses TRBV5-1 and TRBJ1-1, with TRBD1 identical over 11 bases. Germline loops: CDR1 SGHRS, CDR2 YFSETQ. The V and J ends lost 0 bases and 3 bases, in that order; junction bases with no gene match: 4. The CDR3 covers 16 residues. CDR3 region: CASSLGDRGSHTEAFF. The CDR3 DNA reads TGCGCCAGCAGCTTGGGGGACAGGGGGTCTCACACTGAAGCTTTCTTT.

In this sample, this clonotype turned up a few times. This sequence joins TRBV11-2 and TRBJ2-5; D is unresolved. Germline CDR1 SGHAT, CDR2 FQNNGV. V was shortened by 2 bases and J by 3 bases, with 13 bases between the two germline ends. The CDR3 is made up of 15 amino acids. The CDR3 DNA reads as TGTGCCAGCAGCTTAAATTTTATCCCGGAAGAGACCCAGTACTTC. It translates to CASSLNFIPEETQYF.

This clonotype was seen many times. This chain joins TRBV5-1 and TRBJ2-5; TRBD1 matches at 7 bases. The germline CDR1 and CDR2 sequences are SGHRS and YFSETQ. Germline trimming cut 6 bases from V and 5 bases from J; bases unmatched to any gene: 7. The CDR3 contains 13 residues. CDR3 DNA: TGCGCCAGCAAGCAGGGGGATACGGAGACCCAGTACTTC. Translation: CASKQGDTETQYF.

This clonotype showed up many times. The chain carries TRBV3-1 and TRBJ2-7; D is unresolved. CDR3 length equals 15 residues. V was pared by 4 bases and J by 2 bases, with 15 bases between. Germline CDR1 and CDR2: LGHDT and YNNKEL (reference sequence). Here the CDR3 DNA reads TGTGCCAGCAGCCCATCCCGGGTTCAGGCCTACGAGCAGTACTTC. Translated, it gives CASSPSRVQAYEQYF.

This clonotype has a count of ten or more. The J gene is TRBJ2-1, the V gene TRBV6-5; TRBD2 matches 9 bases. The CDR3 totals 16 residues. The germline CDR1 and CDR2 sequences are MNHEY and SVGAGI. V lost 9 bases and J lost 5; bases outside the gene matches: 14. The CDR3 sequence: CASYRSGSGSDNEQFF. The CDR3 DNA reads TGTGCCAGTTACCGCTCCGGTAGCGGGAGCGACAATGAGCAGTTCTTC.

In this sample, this clonotype turned up many times. The gene calls are TRBV6-5 and TRBJ2-7; TRBD2 matches at 12 bases. Trimming cost V 0 bases and J 6 bases; bases outside gene matches: 3. The CDR3 is 15 residues long. Germline CDR1 reads MNHEY; CDR2 reads SVGAGI. The CDR3 region is CASSYSTSGRTEQYF. The CDR3 DNA reads TGTGCCAGCAGTTACTCTACTAGCGGGAGGACCGAGCAGTACTTC.

This clonotype was recorded a few times. J is TRBJ2-5 and V is TRBV25-1; 7 bases are shared with TRBD2. Germline trimming cut 7 bases from V and 5 bases from J; bases unmatched to any gene: 13. There are 15 residues in the CDR3. Germline-derived CDR1 and CDR2 are MGHDK and SYGVNS. For the CDR3, the DNA is TGTGCCAGCACCCTGGGGACGGGGGGTATGGAGACCCAGTACTTC. It translates to CASTLGTGGMETQYF.

In this sample, this clonotype turned up a few times. The gene calls are TRBV5-1 and TRBJ2-1; D call uncertain. This CDR3 is 13 amino acids long. Trimming pared 0 bases from V and 4 bases from J, leaving 5 bases between. The germline V gene has CDR1 SGHRS and CDR2 YFSETQ. CDR3 DNA: TGCGCCAGCAGCTTGGTTCGGTACAATGAGCAGTTCTTC. It encodes CASSLVRYNEQFF.

This clonotype was seen only a few times. The rearrangement joins TRBV5-6 to TRBJ1-3, with 7 bases fitting TRBD1. The germline V gene has CDR1 SGHDT and CDR2 YYEEEE. J was trimmed by 0 bases and V by 4 bases; bases with no gene match: 10. The CDR3 is 17 residues long. CDR3 amino acids: CASSLLDRAISGNTIYF. In nucleotides, the CDR3 is TGTGCCAGCAGCCTACTCGACAGGGCTATCTCTGGAAACACCATATATTTT.

This clonotype was picked up many times. The chain uses TRBV29-1 and TRBJ1-4; no clear D. This CDR3 has 14 amino acids. V lost 5 bases and J 10 bases, leaving 20 bases between the germline ends. CDR1 is SQVTM and CDR2 is ANQGSEA in the germline V gene. The CDR3, as DNA: TGCAGCGTTTCAAAGACTGACTATGGCGGAAAACTGTTTTTT. Encoded protein: CSVSKTDYGGKLFF.